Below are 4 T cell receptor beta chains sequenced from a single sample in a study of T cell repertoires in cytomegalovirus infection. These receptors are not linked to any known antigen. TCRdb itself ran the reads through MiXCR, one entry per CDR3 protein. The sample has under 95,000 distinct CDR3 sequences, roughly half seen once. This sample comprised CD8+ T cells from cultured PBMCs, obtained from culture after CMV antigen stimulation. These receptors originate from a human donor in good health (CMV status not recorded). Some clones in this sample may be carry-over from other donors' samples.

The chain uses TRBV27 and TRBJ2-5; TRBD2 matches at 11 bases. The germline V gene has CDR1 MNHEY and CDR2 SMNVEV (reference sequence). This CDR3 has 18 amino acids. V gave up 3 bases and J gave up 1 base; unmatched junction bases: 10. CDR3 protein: CASSLGWGTSGTQETQYF. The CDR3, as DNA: TGTGCCAGCAGTTTGGGGTGGGGGACTAGCGGTACCCAAGAGACCCAGTACTTC.

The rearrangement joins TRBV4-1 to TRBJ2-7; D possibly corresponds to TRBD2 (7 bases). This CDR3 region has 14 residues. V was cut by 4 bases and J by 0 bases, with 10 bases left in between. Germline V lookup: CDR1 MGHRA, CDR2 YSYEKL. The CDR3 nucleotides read TGCGCCAGCAGCCGGCGGGGGCACTCCTACGAGCAGTACTTC. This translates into CASSRRGHSYEQYF.

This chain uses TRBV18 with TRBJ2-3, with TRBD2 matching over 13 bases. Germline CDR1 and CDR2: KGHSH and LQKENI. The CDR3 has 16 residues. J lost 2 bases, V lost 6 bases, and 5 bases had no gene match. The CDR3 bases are TGTGCCAGCTCCCCCGGGACTAGCGGGACCACAGATACGCAGTATTTT. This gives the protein CASSPGTSGTTDTQYF.

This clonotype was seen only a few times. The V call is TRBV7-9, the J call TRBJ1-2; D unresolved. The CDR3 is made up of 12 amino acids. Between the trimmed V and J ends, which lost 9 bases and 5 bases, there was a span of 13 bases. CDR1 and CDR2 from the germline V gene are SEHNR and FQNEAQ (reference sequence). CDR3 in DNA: TGTGCCAGTGACGCTACGTCATATGGCTACACCTTC. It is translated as CASDATSYGYTF. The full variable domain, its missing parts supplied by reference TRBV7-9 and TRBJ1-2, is DTGVSQNPRHKITKRGQNVTFRCDPISEHNRLYWYRQTLGQGPEFLTYFQNEAQLEKSRLLSDRFSAERPKGSFSTLEIQRTEQGDSAMYLCASDATSYGYTFGSGTRLTVV.